A selection of T cell receptor beta chains follows, all from one sample in a study of shared clonotypes between healthy human individuals. Libraries were prepared by immunoSEQ multiplex PCR; TCRdb keeps only in-frame clonotypes and omits some of them. The data show 600,000 to 750,000 clones, over 60% seen once. Material for sequencing was memory CD4+ T cells sorted from blood. These receptors all come from a woman under 40 in good health. Each CDR3 is given with its conserved first and last residue. D genes are given only for firm matches. A clone size is listed for some rows: how often the clone was seen (once, few, many), or a class if it is expanded.

J gene | V gene | D gene | clone size | CDR3 DNA | CDR3 protein
TRBJ1-2 | TRBV28 | - | - | TGTGCCAGCAGCCGGACCCGCGGGAAACTTTATGGCTACACCTTC | CASSRTRGKLYGYTF
TRBJ2-5 | TRBV5-4 | TRBD1 | - | TGTGCCAGCAGCCAGACAGGGGTTGAGACCCAGTACTTC | CASSQTGVETQYF
TRBJ2-1 | TRBV5-1 | - | - | TGCGCCAGCAGCTTGTACTCGGAGAACAATGAGCAGTTCTTC | CASSLYSENNEQFF
TRBJ2-7 | TRBV7-9 | - | - | TGTGCCAGCAGCTTATTAGGGCGGAACTCCTACGAGCAGTACTTC | CASSLLGRNSYEQYF
TRBJ2-7 | TRBV2 | - | - | TGTGCCAGCAGGGAAGCGGACTCCTACGAGCAGTACTTC | CASREADSYEQYF
TRBJ2-2 | TRBV5-1 | TRBD1 | - | TGCGCCAGCAGCAGCGACAGGGGGAACACCGGGGAGCTGTTTTTT | CASSSDRGNTGELFF
TRBJ2-7 | TRBV7-7 | TRBD2 | - | TGTGCCAGCAGCTTGGGGACTAGCGGGAGGAAAAACGAGCAGTACTTC | CASSLGTSGRKNEQYF
TRBJ1-1 | TRBV9 | - | - | TGTGCCAGCAGCGCACAGCTGAACACTGAAGCTTTCTTT | CASSAQLNTEAFF
TRBJ2-5 | TRBV18 | TRBD2 | - | TGTGCCAGCTCAACAGGGACTAGCGGGAGACGCGAGACCCAGTACTTC | CASSTGTSGRRETQYF
TRBJ1-2 | TRBV7-9 | - | - | TGTGCCAGCAGCTTAACAGGGCTAGGAGGCTACACCTTC | CASSLTGLGGYTF
TRBJ2-5 | TRBV9 | - | - | TGTGCCAGCAGCGTAGGCCGAAACGAAGAGACCCAGTACTTC | CASSVGRNEETQYF
TRBJ1-4 | TRBV5-1 | TRBD1 | few | TGCGCCAGCAGCTTGGCCGACAGGGATCATGAAAAACTGTTTTTT | CASSLADRDHEKLFF
TRBJ2-3 | TRBV11-2 | - | - | TGTGCCAGCAGCTTACGGGACTCCTCACGACCGACAGATACGCAGTATTTT | CASSLRDSSRPTDTQYF
TRBJ1-5 | TRBV6-6 | - | - | TGTGCCAGCAGTTACGACTGGGATAGCAATCAGCCCCAGCATTTT | CASSYDWDSNQPQHF
TRBJ1-1 | TRBV29-1 | TRBD1 | - | TGCAGCGTCGTGGGACAGGGGAACACTGAAGCTTTCTTT | CSVVGQGNTEAFF
TRBJ2-5 | TRBV19 | TRBD2 | - | TGTGCCAGTAGTATTGTTAGCGGGGAGGAGACCCAGTACTTC | CASSIVSGEETQYF
TRBJ2-7 | TRBV2 | - | few | TGTGCCAGCAATCCGCAGGGGATATACGAGCAGTACTTC | CASNPQGIYEQYF
TRBJ2-7 | TRBV19 | - | once | TGTGCCAGTAGGATACCCGGTTACGAGCAGTACTTC | CASRIPGYEQYF
TRBJ2-1 | TRBV29-1 | TRBD2 | few | TGCAGCGTAGACCGACTAGCGGGAGCTTCCAATGAGCAGTTCTTC | CSVDRLAGASNEQFF
TRBJ1-5 | TRBV6-5 | TRBD1 | few | TGTGCCAGCAAATCGACACAGGGGGTACAGCCCCAGCATTTT | CASKSTQGVQPQHF
TRBJ2-7 | TRBV5-1 | TRBD2 | - | TGCGCCAGCAGCGGCCAGCGGGAGGTCTACGAGCAGTACTTC | CASSGQREVYEQYF
TRBJ1-1 | TRBV18 | TRBD1 | - | TGTGCCAGCTCACCACCGAGGACAGGGGGATGGACTGAAGCTTTCTTT | CASSPPRTGGWTEAFF
TRBJ2-7 | TRBV5-1 | TRBD2 | few | TGCGCCAGCAGCTTGGGGACTAGCGGGACCGGTTACGAGCAGTACTTC | CASSLGTSGTGYEQYF
TRBJ1-1 | TRBV6-5 | - | - | TGTGCCAGCAGTTACTCCTTGGGGCAGGGTGAAGCTTTCTTT | CASSYSLGQGEAFF
TRBJ2-5 | TRBV9 | - | few | TGTGCCAGCAGCGCGGCAGGTCGGGAAGAGACCCAGTACTTC | CASSAAGREETQYF
TRBJ2-2 | TRBV19 | - | - | TGTGCCAGCAACCCGCGGGCGCGGACGAACACCGGGGAGCTGTTTTTT | CASNPRARTNTGELFF
TRBJ2-7 | TRBV6-1 | TRBD2 | - | TGTGCCAGCAGTGAATTGTTTAGCGGGATTACCTACGAGCAGTACTTC | CASSELFSGITYEQYF
TRBJ2-1 | TRBV7-2 | TRBD2 | - | TGTGCCAGCAGCTTAGGTAGCGGGAGGGGGAATGAGCAGTTCTTC | CASSLGSGRGNEQFF
TRBJ2-1 | TRBV5-1 | TRBD2 | - | TGCGCCAGCAGGTGGAGTAGCGGGAGCCCCTCCTACAATGAGCAGTTCTTC | CASRWSSGSPSYNEQFF
TRBJ2-3 | TRBV19 | - | - | TGTGCCAGTAGTATAGGAGGCAGTCAAGATACGCAGTATTTT | CASSIGGSQDTQYF
TRBJ1-1 | TRBV6-1 | - | few | TGTGCCAGCAGTGACGCCCGAATTGAAGCTTTCTTT | CASSDARIEAFF
TRBJ1-1 | TRBV10-1 | TRBD1 | - | TGCGCCAGCAGTGAGGAGGACAGGGGCCTTCTAATCTGCACTGAAGCTTTCTTT | CASSEEDRGLLICTEAFF
TRBJ2-1 | TRBV30 | - | once | TGTGCCTGGACCCCGGGGCGGTACGGTGAGCAGTTCTTC | CAWTPGRYGEQFF
TRBJ2-7 | TRBV10-2 | TRBD2 | once | TGCGCCAGCAGTTCCCTTGCGGGGGCCTACGAGCAGTACTTC | CASSSLAGAYEQYF
TRBJ1-5 | TRBV6-5 | - | - | TGTGCCAGCAGTGCTACAGGAATTGGCAATCAGCCCCAGCATTTT | CASSATGIGNQPQHF
TRBJ1-1 | TRBV15 | - | - | TGTGCCACCAGCAGTCGTGGGCTGAGCACTGAAGCTTTCTTT | CATSSRGLSTEAFF
TRBJ2-1 | TRBV5-1 | TRBD2 | - | TGCGCCAGCAGCTTGGAAGCGGGGCCCTTCTACAATGAGCAGTTCTTC | CASSLEAGPFYNEQFF
TRBJ1-3 | TRBV5-1 | TRBD1 | few | TGCGCCAGCAGCACCAACCCAAGGGACAGACCTGGAAACACCATATATTTT | CASSTNPRDRPGNTIYF
TRBJ2-1 | TRBV6-1 | - | - | TGTGCCAGCAGTGAAATAGGTGGGACTGAGCAGTTCTTC | CASSEIGGTEQFF
TRBJ2-3 | TRBV7-3 | - | - | TGTGCCAGCAGCTTATCTTCGTGGGATACGCAGTATTTT | CASSLSSWDTQYF
TRBJ2-3 | TRBV11-1 | TRBD2 | - | TGTGCCAGCAGCTTAGTCGGCGGGAGCACCACAGATACGCAGTATTTT | CASSLVGGSTTDTQYF
TRBJ1-1 | TRBV28 | - | - | TGTGCCAGCAGTACAACGTCGGCTGAAGCTTTCTTT | CASSTTSAEAFF
TRBJ2-7 | TRBV19 | - | - | TGTGCCAGCGGACACAACTACGAGCAGTACTTC | CASGHNYEQYF
TRBJ1-2 | TRBV7-9 | - | few | TGTGCCAGCAGTGAAATTCTCTATGGCTACACCTTC | CASSEILYGYTF